This T cell receptor beta chain was documented in a study of blood T cell repertoires in COVID-19. Study as a whole: COVID-19 samples from acute and convalescent phases originated in the United States, Italy and Spain.

J gave up 3 bases and V 3 bases, and 1 base lay outside the gene matches. CDR3 length: 14 amino acids. CDR1 is SGHDT, CDR2 YYEEEE, per germline. As originally analysed: Amplification of reference gene primers provided the estimated nucleated cell counts. Profiling relied on immunoSEQ multiplex PCR, and the TCRdb table lists in-frame clones only, not all of them. V, J and clone size were drawn from that table, and D and trimming were deduced from the DNA. The data show approximately 45,000 clones, about 86% seen once. The chain couples TRBV5-6 to TRBJ2-5, with 11 nucleotides matching TRBD1. Material: peripheral blood. The clonotype originates from a man in his forties with COVID-19, enrolled during active disease. The CDR3 sequence: CASSSGQGEETQYF. The CDR3 DNA sequence: TGTGCCAGCAGCTCGGGACAGGGGGAAGAGACCCAGTACTTC.